One sample yielded the 28 T cell receptor beta chains listed below, sequenced in a study of blood T cells in healthy people across ages. Through a sample-barcoded 5' primer and a J-beta primer mix, a second PCR was run for 7 to 11 cycles. MiXCR, run by TCRdb on the 5' RACE reads, gives a single entry per CDR3 protein. The sample yields some 930,000 distinct CDR3 sequences, under 35% seen once. The data also belong to a second study, concerning T cells of mothers and their children.

Sequenced material: blood. Source of these receptors: a woman in her 40s in good health.

This chain connects TRBV3-1 to TRBJ1-5, with D perhaps matching TRBD1 (6 bases). The CDR3 is 14 residues long. The ends were cut back, 1 base at V and 7 bases at J, with 11 bases in the middle. Germline CDR1 is LGHDT and CDR2 is YNNKEL (reference sequence). CDR3 in amino acids: CASSQGRRGQPQHF. The CDR3 DNA sequence: TGTGCCAGCAGCCAAGGGCGCAGGGGACAGCCCCAGCATTTT. Full variable domain (missing parts from reference TRBV3-1 and TRBJ1-5): DTAVSQTPKYLVTQMGNDKSIKCEQNLGHDTMYWYKQDSKKFLKIMFSYNNKELIINETVPNRFSPKSPDKAHLNLHINSLELGDSAVYFCASSQGRRGQPQHFGDGTRLSIL.

This clonotype was detected ten times or more. CDR3 in amino acids: CASSAGQSSYNSPLHF. The CDR3 DNA is TGTGCCAGCAGCGCGGGACAGAGCTCCTATAATTCACCCCTCCACTTT. The chain joins TRBV9 to TRBJ1-6, with 7 bases identical to TRBD1. After removal of 3 bases from V and 0 bases from J, the junction contained 3 bases not matched to a gene. This CDR3 spans 16 amino acids. Per germline, CDR1 SGDLS and CDR2 YYNGEE.

Only a few counts were recorded for this clonotype. This chain connects TRBV7-9 to TRBJ1-2, with 7 bases identical to TRBD1. Germline CDR1 reads SEHNR; CDR2 reads FQNEAQ (reference sequence). The V segment lost 0 bases and the J segment 4 bases; nucleotides outside the gene matches: 2. The CDR3 sequence is 14 residues long. Here the CDR3 reads CASSLAQGFYGYTF. The CDR3 region has the DNA TGTGCCAGCAGCTTAGCACAGGGGTTCTATGGCTACACCTTC.

The chain carries TRBV12-3 or TRBV12-4 and TRBJ2-7, with 9 bases that match TRBD1. This CDR3 is 16 amino acids long. Unmatched junction bases numbered 6, after V lost 0 bases and J lost 3 bases. CDR3 region: CASSLAGQGNRYEQYF. The CDR3 DNA reads TGTGCCAGCAGTTTAGCGGGACAGGGAAATCGCTACGAGCAGTACTTC.

This chain connects TRBV5-1 to TRBJ2-5, with TRBD1 identical over 7 bases. The germline gives CDR1 SGHRS, CDR2 YFSETQ. V shed 4 bases and J 5 bases; nucleotides not matched to a gene: 11. This CDR3 contains 15 residues. The CDR3 DNA follows: TGCGCCAGCAGCACATGGACAGGACCGGGGGAGACCCAGTACTTC. Amino acid sequence: CASSTWTGPGETQYF.

Many counts were recorded for this clonotype. The chain links TRBV20-1 to TRBJ2-5; tentative D call: TRBD2 (6 bases). V was cut by 6 bases and J by 1 base, with 12 bases left in between. CDR3 length: 13 residues. Germline lookup yields CDR1 DFQATT and CDR2 SNEGSKA (reference sequence). DNA for the CDR3: TGCAGTGCAAATAGCGGCCTCCAAGAGACCCAGTACTTC. It encodes CSANSGLQETQYF.

This clonotype was counted once. The chain joins TRBV4-1 to TRBJ1-3; D might be TRBD1 (5 bases). Deletions cut 7 bases from V and 0 bases from J, with 13 bases between. This CDR3 has 15 amino acids. Germline CDR1 reads MGHRA; CDR2 reads YSYEKL. The CDR3 nucleotides are TGCGCCAGCACACCGGGACTAGGCTCTGGAAACACCATATATTTT. Translating gives CASTPGLGSGNTIYF.

Comment on this clonotype: One junction end disagrees with the germline gene, perhaps due to a read error. The rearrangement links TRBV9 to TRBJ1-4; D might be TRBD1 (6 bases). Per germline, CDR1 SGDLS and CDR2 YYNGEE. The CDR3 consists of 16 residues. CDR3 sequence reads: CASSDPLQGHTEKRFF. CDR3 DNA: TGTGCCAGCAGCGACCCTTTACAGGGACATACAGAAAAACGGTTTTTT.

This clonotype showed up many times. The chain combines TRBV7-2 with TRBJ2-7; D tentatively reads TRBD1 or TRBD2 (6 bases each). CDR1 is SGHTA, CDR2 FQGNSA, per germline. The V gene lost 1 base and the J gene lost 4 bases, with 14 bases spanning the gap. This CDR3 is built from 15 residues. The DNA for the CDR3 is TGTGCCAGCAGCTTAGGGGGGGCGAGTCGATACGAGCAGTACTTC. It specifies CASSLGGASRYEQYF. The full variable domain, its missing parts supplied by reference TRBV7-2 and TRBJ2-7, is GAGVSQSPSNKVTEKGKDVELRCDPISGHTALYWYRQSLGQGLEFLIYFQGNSAPDKSGLPSDRFSAERTGGSVSTLTIQRTQQEDSAVYLCASSLGGASRYEQYFGPGTRLTVT.

In its sample, this clonotype was seen a few times. A much more abundant neighbour one base away suggests this may be a read error. This chain joins TRBV20-1 and TRBJ2-4; D not resolved. Trimming cost V 4 bases and J 13 bases, with 17 bases left between them. Germline loops: CDR1 DFQATT, CDR2 SNEGSKA (reference sequence). CDR3 size: 12 residues. The CDR3 sequence: CSATFGSYGQYF. CDR3 in DNA: TGCAGTGCTACGTTCGGCTCCTACGGGCAGTACTTC.

Note on this clonotype: With a much larger clone just one base away, this may be a read error. This rearrangement joins TRBV7-2 to TRBJ2-1; a weak D match, TRBD2 (6 bases). Per germline, CDR1 SGHTA and CDR2 FQGNSA. This CDR3 region has 15 residues. The V end was cut by 0 bases, the J end by 4 bases, with 10 bases between. CDR3 nucleotides: TGTACCAGCAGCTTAGCGGGGGGTGCGTACAATGAGCAGTTCTTC. It is translated as CTSSLAGGAYNEQFF.

In DNA, the CDR3 is TGTGCCAGCAGTCCAACAGGGGCTCTCTCTGGAAACACCATATATTTT. Residues: CASSPTGALSGNTIYF. This rearrangement joins TRBV12-3 or TRBV12-4 to TRBJ1-3; the match to TRBD1 covers 7 bases. The trim removed 5 bases at V and 0 bases at J, leaving 7 bases unmatched. The CDR3 has 16 amino acids.

This clonotype was counted ten times or more. The J gene is TRBJ1-2, the V gene TRBV7-2, with a weak D call TRBD1 (5 bases). The germline V and J ends were trimmed by 4 bases and 3 bases, with 15 bases remaining between them. Germline CDR1 SGHTA, CDR2 FQGNSA. The CDR3 is 15 residues long. In DNA form, the CDR3 reads TGTGCCAGCAGCTCAAGACAGAGGTCGGACTATGGCTACACCTTC. Its protein is CASSSRQRSDYGYTF. Together with reference TRBV7-2 and TRBJ1-2, the CDR3 gives the full variable domain: GAGVSQSPSNKVTEKGKDVELRCDPISGHTALYWYRQSLGQGLEFLIYFQGNSAPDKSGLPSDRFSAERTGGSVSTLTIQRTQQEDSAVYLCASSSRQRSDYGYTFGSGTRLTVV.

Comments on this clonotype: This clone may be a read error of a much larger clone one base away. V is TRBV20-1 and J is TRBJ1-5, with D possibly matching TRBD1 (5 bases). The CDR3 runs 16 residues. Germline lookup yields CDR1 DFQATT and CDR2 SNEGSKA (reference sequence). Here the CDR3 DNA reads TGCAGTACTAGACAGCTAAAGGGAGAGTGGAATCAGCCCCAGCATTTT. Encoded protein: CSTRQLKGEWNQPQHF.

A remark on this clonotype: This may arise from a read error, as a much more abundant clone is one base away. This chain connects TRBV2 to TRBJ2-1; TRBD2 matches 12 bases. Germline CDR1 and CDR2: SNHLY and FYNNEI. The trim removed 4 bases at V and 8 bases at J, leaving 0 bases unmatched. CDR3 length: 13 residues. CDR3 coding DNA: TGTGCCAGCAGTGGACTAGCGGGGGATGAGCAGTTCTTC. It is translated as CASSGLAGDEQFF.

This clonotype was detected many times. This chain links TRBV7-2 with TRBJ1-1; D not resolved. Germline CDR1 is SGHTA and CDR2 is FQGNSA. V was cut by 5 bases and J by 5 bases, with 15 bases left in between. This CDR3 spans 14 amino acids. CDR3 in amino acids: CASSPPRGLTEAFF. The CDR3 bases are TGTGCCAGCAGCCCCCCCCGAGGGCTTACTGAAGCTTTCTTT.

This chain connects TRBV5-5 to TRBJ1-5; D ambiguous. The germline V gene has CDR1 SGHKS and CDR2 YYEKEE (reference sequence). V gave up 2 bases and J gave up 6 bases, with 12 bases separating them. The CDR3 is 14 amino acids. DNA for the CDR3: TGTGCCAGCAGCTTCCGGCCGGTAGGTCAGCCCCAGCATTTT. Translated: CASSFRPVGQPQHF.

The V call is TRBV12-3 or TRBV12-4, the J call TRBJ2-4; D is possibly TRBD1 (6 bases). The J call may be faulty, since TRBJ2-5 better matches the DNA end. The length of the CDR3 is 13 residues. CDR3 sequence: CATQWGLEETQYF. CDR3 DNA sequence: TGTGCCACCCAATGGGGGCTTGAGGAGACCCAGTACTTC.

This chain links TRBV9 with TRBJ2-1, with TRBD2 identical over 10 bases. The junction had 10 bases not matched to a gene; V was cut back by 3 bases and J by 4 bases. This CDR3 is built from 17 residues. Germline loops: CDR1 SGDLS, CDR2 YYNGEE. CDR3 sequence (DNA): TGTGCCAGCAGCGCCTCCATACTAGCGGGAACTTACAATGAGCAGTTCTTC. Its protein product is CASSASILAGTYNEQFF.

On this clonotype itself: A much larger clone lies a single base off, so this may be a read error. The J gene is TRBJ2-1, the V gene TRBV7-9; possible D gene TRBD1, 7 bases. The CDR3 consists of 16 residues. V was pared by 1 base and J by 7 bases, with 17 bases between. CDR1 and CDR2 from the germline V gene are SEHNR and FQNEAQ (reference sequence). CDR3 sequence: CASSLGGGGLSNEQFF. In DNA form, the CDR3 reads TGTGCCAGCAGCTTAGGAGGAGGGGGCTTGTCGAATGAGCAGTTCTTC.

This clonotype was counted at least ten times. The chain links TRBV9 to TRBJ2-5; D is ambiguous. This CDR3 is 12 amino acids long. Germline assignment: CDR1 SGDLS and CDR2 YYNGEE. Trimming stripped 3 bases from V and 1 base from J, with 4 bases between. In nucleotides, the CDR3 is TGTGCCAGCAGCGGAGCCCAAGAGACCCAGTACTTC. Protein sequence: CASSGAQETQYF. Full variable domain (missing parts from reference TRBV9 and TRBJ2-5): DSGVTQTPKHLITATGQRVTLRCSPRSGDLSVYWYQQSLDQGLQFLIQYYNGEERAKGNILERFSAQQFPDLHSELNLSSLELGDSALYFCASSGAQETQYFGPGTRLLVL.

The chain has TRBV7-2 and TRBJ1-2, with 8 positions matching TRBD1. This CDR3 spans 15 amino acids. V dropped 1 base and J dropped 7; count of bases not matched to a gene: 8. Germline CDR1 SGHTA, CDR2 FQGNSA. For the CDR3, the DNA is TGTGCCAGCAGCTTAGGGTCGATGACAGGGGCTGGCTACACCTTC. It specifies CASSLGSMTGAGYTF.

In the case of this clonotype: Just one base apart from a much larger clone, this may be a read error. This rearrangement joins TRBV25-1 to TRBJ2-7; D is perhaps TRBD2 (6 bases). Germline V gives CDR1 MGHDK, CDR2 SYGVNS. The CDR3 length is 11 residues. The CDR3, as DNA: TGTGCCGGCAGTCGGGGGTTCGAGCAGTACTTC. Its translation is CAGSRGFEQYF.

This clonotype came up many times. The rearrangement joins TRBV9 to TRBJ2-3, with 11 bases aligning to TRBD2. The junction had 3 bases not matched to a gene; V was cut back by 3 bases and J by 6 bases. The CDR3 is made up of 14 amino acids. CDR1 is SGDLS and CDR2 is YYNGEE in the germline V gene. In DNA, the CDR3 is TGTGCCAGCAGCGGTACTAGCGGGGGTGATACGCAGTATTTT. This codes for CASSGTSGGDTQYF.

This clonotype was detected only once. The junction and the germline gene differ at one end; a read error may be behind it. This chain uses TRBV7-2 with TRBJ1-2; D unclear. The CDR3 consists of 12 residues. CDR1 is SGHTA and CDR2 is FQGNSA in the germline V gene. In DNA form, the CDR3 reads TGTGCCAGCAGCTTAGGAGCAGACGGCTGCACCTTC. It yields the protein CASSLGADGCTF.

This clonotype was seen ten or more times. DNA of the CDR3: TGTGCCAGCAGCCCGGGGCAGGGGGTACCCGCCTACGAGCAGTACTTC. Translating it yields CASSPGQGVPAYEQYF. The rearrangement links TRBV4-2 to TRBJ2-7, with 7 bases matching TRBD1. The germline V gene encodes CDR1 LGHNA and CDR2 YNFKEQ. This CDR3 has 16 residues. Trimming at V came to 4 bases and at J to 2 bases, leaving 11 bases not matched to a gene.

The V gene is TRBV14, the J gene TRBJ1-2, with a weak D call TRBD1 (5 bases). V shed 4 bases and J shed 6 bases, with 9 bases lying between them. This CDR3 region has 12 residues. Germline CDR1 is SGHDN and CDR2 is FVKESK. This CDR3 reads CASSLGVHGYTF. The CDR3 bases are TGTGCCAGCAGCCTAGGGGTCCATGGCTACACCTTC.

This clonotype has a count of ten or more. The CDR3, as DNA: TGCGCCAGCAGCCAAGGAGTAGCGGGGGGTTACGAGCAGTACTTC. Translated: CASSQGVAGGYEQYF. The genes are TRBV4-3 and TRBJ2-7, with TRBD2 matching 10 bases. The CDR3 is 15 residues long. Germline-derived CDR1 and CDR2 are LGHNA and YSLEER. V shed 1 base and J 4 bases; nucleotides not matched to a gene: 4.